This T cell receptor (beta chain) was sequenced for a study of blood T cell repertoires in COVID-19. Overall study context: PBMCs, B-cell-depleted T cells, or T cells were the source of the cDNA or gDNA that made up the material.

TCRdb's table, derived via immunoSEQ multiplex PCR, lists solely in-frame clones and lacks some. The sample has fewer than 200,000 clones, approximately 84% seen once. CDR1 is SGHAT and CDR2 is FQNNGV in the germline V gene. Trimming took off 8 bases at V and 1 base at J, with 17 bases between the two ends. The CDR3 length is 16 residues. The sequence was collected from a man aged 40-49 years who had recovered from COVID-19. Sequencing was carried out using peripheral blood. This rearrangement joins TRBV11-2 to TRBJ2-2; D possibly corresponds to TRBD2 (5 bases). The CDR3 nucleotides are TGTGCCAGCCCCAACCGGCGTCGGGAGAACACCGGGGAGCTGTTTTTT. Amino acid sequence: CASPNRRRENTGELFF.